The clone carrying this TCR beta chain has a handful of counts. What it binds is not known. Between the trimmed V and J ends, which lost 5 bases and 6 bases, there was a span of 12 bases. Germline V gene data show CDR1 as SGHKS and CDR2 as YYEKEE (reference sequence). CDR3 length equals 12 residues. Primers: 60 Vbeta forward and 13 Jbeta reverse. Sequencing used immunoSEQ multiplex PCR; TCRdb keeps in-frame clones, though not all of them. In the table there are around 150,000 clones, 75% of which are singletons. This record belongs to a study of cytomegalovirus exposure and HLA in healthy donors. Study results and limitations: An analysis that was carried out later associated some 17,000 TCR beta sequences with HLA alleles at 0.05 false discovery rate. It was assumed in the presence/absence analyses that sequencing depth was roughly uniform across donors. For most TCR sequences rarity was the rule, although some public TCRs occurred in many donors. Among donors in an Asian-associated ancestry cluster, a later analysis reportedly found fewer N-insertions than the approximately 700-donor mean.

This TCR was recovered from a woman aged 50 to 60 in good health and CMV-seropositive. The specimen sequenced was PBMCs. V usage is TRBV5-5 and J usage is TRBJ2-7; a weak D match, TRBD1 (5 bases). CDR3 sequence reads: CASSPGQGEQYF. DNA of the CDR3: TGTGCCAGCAGTCCTGGCCAGGGCGAGCAGTACTTC.